The clone carrying this TCR beta chain was observed a few times. Antigen specificity is unknown. This entry is derived from a study of T-cell memory formation after mild COVID-19. General study findings and limits: Whereas later expanders leaned CD4+, clones contracting day 15 to 85 showed a balanced CD4/CD8 makeup. There were some responding clones in pre-infection memory, which suggested that cross-reactive memory had joined.

TCRdb ran MiXCR on the 5' RACE reads and lists one entry per CDR3 protein. The sample holds about 360,000 distinct CDR3 sequences, 14% seen once. The germline CDR1 and CDR2 sequences are SQVTM and ANQGSEA. CDR3 length: 13 residues. J was trimmed by 7 bases and V by 7 bases; bases with no gene match: 7. The chain uses TRBV29-1 and TRBJ1-4; 9 nucleotides align to TRBD1. This clonotype was sampled from a young man who had mild COVID-19 (a few samples of this study predate the infection). Cell type and time point are not known. Material for sequencing was PBMCs or a T cell subset sorted from them (not recorded which). The DNA of the CDR3 is TGCAGCGCTTCCGGGACAGGGATTGAAAAACTGTTTTTT. This sequence encodes CSASGTGIEKLFF. Based on the CDR3 plus reference TRBV29-1 and TRBJ1-4, the full variable domain is SAVISQKPSRDICQRGTSLTIQCQVDSQVTMMFWYRQQPGQSLTLIATANQGSEATYESGFVIDKFPISRPNLTFSTLTVSNMSPEDSSIYLCSASGTGIEKLFFGSGTQLSVL.